A selection of T cell receptor beta chains follows, all from one sample in a study of blood T cell repertoires in COVID-19. Clones were sequenced by immunoSEQ multiplex PCR, and TCRdb holds only the in-frame ones, with some missing. In the table there are under 50,000 clones, 88% of which are singletons. Sequenced: peripheral blood. These TCRs come from a man over 45 with active COVID-19. The CDR3 runs from the conserved cysteine through the conserved F or W. A D gene is named only where the DNA matches it firmly. Size values are once, few and many counts, or a class for expanded clones, and some rows have none.

D	V	size	J	DNA	CDR3
TRBD2	TRBV24-1	.	TRBJ2-1	TGTGCCACCAGTGATTTAAGTTGGGAGGGCCTGTTCTTC	CATSDLSWEGLFF
TRBD1	TRBV7-3	.	TRBJ1-5	TGTGCCAGCAGTCTAGCAGGGGGGAATCAGCCCCAGCATTTT	CASSLAGGNQPQHF
TRBD1	TRBV28	.	TRBJ1-2	TGTGCCAGCAGAGTACAGGGGGCGGATGGCTACACCTTC	CASRVQGADGYTF
.	TRBV30	.	TRBJ1-4	TGTGCCTGGAGTCAGCGAGGCGAAAAACTGTTTTTT	CAWSQRGEKLFF
.	TRBV19	.	TRBJ1-6	TGTGCCAGTAGTCCGGGACAACTAGGGGGTTATAATTCACCCCTCCACTTT	CASSPGQLGGYNSPLHF
.	TRBV3-1/TRBV3-2	.	TRBJ1-1	TGTGCCAGCAGCCAAGGCCCCGAGTCCGAAGCTTTCTTT	CASSQGPESEAFF
TRBD1	TRBV4-1	.	TRBJ2-7	TGCGCCAGCAGCCAGACAGGGAGCTACGAGCAGTACTTC	CASSQTGSYEQYF
.	TRBV24-1	.	TRBJ2-5	TGTGCCACCAGTGATTTCGGTAGAGAGACCCAGTACTTC	CATSDFGRETQYF
.	TRBV7-3	once	TRBJ1-6	TGTGCCAGCAGCTTTAATAATTCACCCCTCCACTTT	CASSFNNSPLHF
.	TRBV11-2	.	TRBJ2-3	TGTGCCAGCAGCTTAGAAGTAGCGGCAGATACGCAGTATTTT	CASSLEVAADTQYF
TRBD2	TRBV27	.	TRBJ2-4	TGTGCCAGCAGTTCCTCACTTGCGGGAGGGAGGAACATTCAGTACTTC	CASSSSLAGGRNIQYF
.	TRBV27	few	TRBJ1-5	TGTGCCAGCAGTTTTGTGGGGGCGGGTCAGCCCCAGCATTTT	CASSFVGAGQPQHF
TRBD1	TRBV10-2	.	TRBJ2-1	TGCGCCAGCAGTTTCTCCCGGACCGACAGGGTGACCTACAATGAGCAGTTCTTC	CASSFSRTDRVTYNEQFF
.	TRBV7-2	.	TRBJ1-2	TGTGCCAGCAGCTTACTGCCGGGATCCCATGGCTACACCTTC	CASSLLPGSHGYTF
.	TRBV19	.	TRBJ2-3	TGTGCCAGTAGCAGAACCGGAGTAGCGGAAACAGATACGCAGTATTTT	CASSRTGVAETDTQYF
TRBD1	TRBV9	.	TRBJ2-2	TGTGCCAGCAGCGGGGACAGTAACACCGGGGAGCTGTTTTTT	CASSGDSNTGELFF
TRBD1	TRBV29-1	.	TRBJ1-4	TGCAGCATTGCGACAGGGGAAACAGAAAAACTGTTTTTT	CSIATGETEKLFF
.	TRBV5-4	.	TRBJ1-6	TGTGCCAGCAGCTTGGAGCAGGGGCCGGGGTCACCCCTCCACTTT	CASSLEQGPGSPLHF
.	TRBV15	.	TRBJ1-1	TGTGCCACCACCTTGAACCAGGGAGGGACTGAAGCTTTCTTT	CATTLNQGGTEAFF
.	TRBV3-1/TRBV3-2	.	TRBJ2-5	TGTGCCAGCAGCCCCAGCAACGGGCAAGAGACCCAGTACTTC	CASSPSNGQETQYF
TRBD2	TRBV6-4	.	TRBJ2-3	TGTGCCAGCAGTGACAGGGCGGGAGAGGCAGATACGCAGTATTTT	CASSDRAGEADTQYF
TRBD2	TRBV19	.	TRBJ2-1	TGTGCCAGTAGTATGGGGGGGACTAGCGGGGCTTCCTACAATGAGCAGTTCTTC	CASSMGGTSGASYNEQFF
TRBD1	TRBV2	once	TRBJ1-4	TGTGCCAGCCTACAGGGGCCGCTTGCAACTAATGAAAAACTGTTTTTT	CASLQGPLATNEKLFF
.	TRBV4-1	.	TRBJ1-2	TGCGCCAGCAGCCAAGGGCCCCCGGGAAGCGGCTACACCTTC	CASSQGPPGSGYTF
TRBD1	TRBV2	.	TRBJ2-2	TGTGCCAGCAGTTGGGACAGCCCCACCGGGGAGCTGTTTTTT	CASSWDSPTGELFF
TRBD1	TRBV29-1	.	TRBJ2-7	TGCAGCGTTTTAACAGGGGGATTAAGCGAGCAGTACTTC	CSVLTGGLSEQYF
TRBD1	TRBV7-2	.	TRBJ2-5	TGTGCCAGCAGCTTAGGGGGGACAGCCGTTGGGACCCAGTACTTC	CASSLGGTAVGTQYF
.	TRBV7-9	.	TRBJ1-2	TGTGCCAGCAGCTTAGAGGGGTACTATGGCTACACCTTC	CASSLEGYYGYTF
.	TRBV6-5	once	TRBJ1-5	TGTGCCAGCAGTTACTCGATCGGGAGAGGCCAGCCCCAGCATTTT	CASSYSIGRGQPQHF
.	TRBV9	.	TRBJ2-7	TGTGCCAGCAGCGTAGATGGGACTTCAAACGAGCAGTACTTC	CASSVDGTSNEQYF
.	TRBV5-8	.	TRBJ1-1	TGTGCCAGCAGCTTGGTCGTCGGCGCAGGGGAAGACACTGAAGCTTTCTTT	CASSLVVGAGEDTEAFF
TRBD1	TRBV5-1	.	TRBJ1-1	TGCGCCAGCAGCCGGGACAGGGGGCTGGAAGCTTTCTTT	CASSRDRGLEAFF
.	TRBV7-8	.	TRBJ2-7	TGTGCCAGCAGGGCCGCTTCCTACGAGCAGTACTTC	CASRAASYEQYF
TRBD2	TRBV11-3	.	TRBJ2-1	TGTGCCTCCTCTCTACGGGGGGGAACATCCTACAATGAGCAGTTCTTC	CASSLRGGTSYNEQFF
TRBD2	TRBV11-2	.	TRBJ2-2	TGTGCCAGCAGCCGAGGGACTAGCGGGAACACCGGGGAGCTGTTTTTT	CASSRGTSGNTGELFF
.	TRBV15	.	TRBJ2-4	TGTGCCACCAGCAGAGACTATAGACTAGCCAAAAACATTCAGTACTTC	CATSRDYRLAKNIQYF
.	TRBV6-6	.	TRBJ2-3	TGTGCCAGCAGTTCCCGAAAAACTGGCACAGATACGCAGTATTTT	CASSSRKTGTDTQYF
TRBD1	TRBV5-4	.	TRBJ1-6	TGTGCCAGCAGCTTAGGACAGGGAACCTCACCCCTCCACTTT	CASSLGQGTSPLHF
TRBD1	TRBV7-8	.	TRBJ1-1	TGTGCCAGCAGCTTAAGGGACAGGGGTTCGAACACTGAAGCTTTCTTT	CASSLRDRGSNTEAFF
TRBD2	TRBV3-1/TRBV3-2	.	TRBJ2-7	TGTGCCAGCAGCACTCGCGGACTAGGGTCCTACGAGCAGTACTTC	CASSTRGLGSYEQYF
.	TRBV7-9	.	TRBJ2-7	TGTGCCAGCAGCTTAGGCAGGCGCGAGCAGTACTTC	CASSLGRREQYF
TRBD1	TRBV7-3	.	TRBJ2-2	TGTGCCAGCAGCCCGCAGGGGGTTCGTGGCACCGGGGAGCTGTTTTTT	CASSPQGVRGTGELFF
.	TRBV2	.	TRBJ2-5	TGTGCCAGCAGTGAGTCTTTTCTAGGAGAGACCCAGTACTTC	CASSESFLGETQYF
.	TRBV11-2	once	TRBJ2-1	TGTGCCAGCAGCTTGGGGTCTGGGAGCCTGCCGTTCTTC	CASSLGSGSLPFF
TRBD2	TRBV19	.	TRBJ2-3	TGTGCCAGTACCAGACTAGCGGGGGGCAACACAGATACGCAGTATTTT	CASTRLAGGNTDTQYF
.	TRBV7-3	.	TRBJ2-1	TGTGCCAGCAGCTTAAAGGGGGGGCCCTACAATGAGCAGTTCTTC	CASSLKGGPYNEQFF
.	TRBV29-1	few	TRBJ1-3	TGCAGCCGAACACCGGGAAACACCATATATTTT	CSRTPGNTIYF
TRBD2	TRBV11-2	.	TRBJ2-1	TGTGCCAGCAGCTTAAATATGGCTAGCGGGAGGGATGAGCAGTTCTTC	CASSLNMASGRDEQFF
TRBD1	TRBV2	.	TRBJ1-1	TGTGCCAGCAGCAAACGGACAGGCATGAACACTGAAGCTTTCTTT	CASSKRTGMNTEAFF
TRBD1	TRBV6-5	.	TRBJ1-1	TGTGCCAGCAGGACAGGGGAAAACACTGAAGCTTTCTTT	CASRTGENTEAFF
TRBD2	TRBV5-1	.	TRBJ2-3	TGCGCCAGCAGCTCCCTATGGACTAGGCGGGAGTTGCGCACAGATACGCAGTATTTT	CASSSLWTRRELRTDTQYF
.	TRBV9	.	TRBJ2-2	TGTGCCAGCAGCCCTCGTTTAACCGGGGAGCTGTTTTTT	CASSPRLTGELFF